This T cell receptor (beta chain) was sequenced during a study of T cell changes during pregnancy in multiple sclerosis. Generated by immunoSEQ multiplex PCR, the TCRdb table keeps only in-frame clones and is missing some. The table has fewer than 110,000 clones, less than 95% seen once. The CDR3 runs to 17 residues. V was pared by 2 bases and J by 5 bases, with 15 bases of the junction left unmatched. In germline, CDR1 is GTSNPN, CDR2 SVGIG (reference sequence). This receptor was obtained from a female donor in good health, enrolled as a control in a pregnancy study. The sequencing used peripheral blood, collected in the third trimester of pregnancy. The J gene is TRBJ2-1, the V gene TRBV30; TRBD2 agrees at 7 bases. The DNA for the CDR3 is TGTGCCTGGAGTTCCTTGACCCTAACCGGGACTAACAATGAGCAGTTCTTC. As protein: CAWSSLTLTGTNNEQFF. Supplemented by reference TRBV30 and TRBJ2-1, the full variable domain reads SQTIHQWPATLVQPVGSPLSLECTVEGTSNPNLYWYRQAAGRGLQLLFYSVGIGQISSEVPQNLSASRPQDRQFILSSKKLLLSDSGFYLCAWSSLTLTGTNNEQFFGPGTRLTVL.